This T cell receptor (beta chain) was recorded in a study of cytomegalovirus exposure and HLA in healthy donors. The PCR ran on 60 Vbeta and 13 Jbeta primers. Profiling relied on immunoSEQ multiplex PCR, and the TCRdb table lists in-frame clones only, not all of them. This sample carries about 190,000 clones, around 88% of them seen once, and the ten largest clones take approximately 1.7%. About this clone: Its antigen is not identified.

Study observations and caveats: For most TCR beta V segments, an earlier analysis put the productive rate at about 90% or about 30% of the time.

The CDR3 loop spans 16 amino acids. V was shortened by 6 bases and J by 7 bases, with 24 bases between the two germline ends. The germline V gene has CDR1 MNHEY and CDR2 SMNVEV (reference sequence). The chain recombines TRBV27 with TRBJ2-5, with D perhaps matching TRBD2 (6 bases). Source material: PBMCs. The receptor was derived from a man aged 40-50 years in good health and CMV-seropositive. CDR3 coding DNA: TGTGCCAGCAGCCCGGGCAGGGTAGCGGCAGCCGGGACCCAGTACTTC. Its translation is CASSPGRVAAAGTQYF.